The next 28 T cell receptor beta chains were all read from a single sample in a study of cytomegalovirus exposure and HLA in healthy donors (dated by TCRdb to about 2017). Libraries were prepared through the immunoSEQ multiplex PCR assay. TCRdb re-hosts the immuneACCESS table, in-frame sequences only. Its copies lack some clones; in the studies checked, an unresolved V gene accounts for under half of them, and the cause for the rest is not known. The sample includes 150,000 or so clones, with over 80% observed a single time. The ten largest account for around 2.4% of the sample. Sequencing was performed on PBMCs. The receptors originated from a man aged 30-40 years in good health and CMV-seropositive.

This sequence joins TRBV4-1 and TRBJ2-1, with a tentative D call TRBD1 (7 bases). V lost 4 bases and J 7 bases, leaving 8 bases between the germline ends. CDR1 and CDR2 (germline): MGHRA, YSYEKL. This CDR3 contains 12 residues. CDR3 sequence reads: CASSPGGNEQFF. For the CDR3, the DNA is TGCGCCAGCAGCCCAGGGGGGAATGAGCAGTTCTTC.

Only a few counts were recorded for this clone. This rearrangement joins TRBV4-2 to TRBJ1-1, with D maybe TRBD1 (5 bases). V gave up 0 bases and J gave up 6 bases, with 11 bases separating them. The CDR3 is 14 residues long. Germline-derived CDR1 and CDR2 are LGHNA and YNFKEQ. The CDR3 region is CASSQDGWGAEAFF. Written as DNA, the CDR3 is TGTGCCAGCAGCCAAGATGGTTGGGGCGCTGAAGCTTTCTTT.

The CDR3 DNA is TGTGCCAGCAGCTTTGACAGGGGCCCCTACGAGCAGTACTTC. Translation: CASSFDRGPYEQYF. The rearrangement uses TRBV5-4 and TRBJ2-7; 8 bases are a match to TRBD1. V shed 2 bases and J 2 bases; nucleotides not matched to a gene: 3. In germline, CDR1 is SGHNT, CDR2 YYREEE (reference sequence). The CDR3 totals 14 residues.

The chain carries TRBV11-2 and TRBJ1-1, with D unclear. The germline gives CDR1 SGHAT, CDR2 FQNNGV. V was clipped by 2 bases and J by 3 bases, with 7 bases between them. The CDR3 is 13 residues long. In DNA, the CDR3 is TGTGCCAGCAGCTTAAAAGCCGACACTGAAGCTTTCTTT. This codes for CASSLKADTEAFF.

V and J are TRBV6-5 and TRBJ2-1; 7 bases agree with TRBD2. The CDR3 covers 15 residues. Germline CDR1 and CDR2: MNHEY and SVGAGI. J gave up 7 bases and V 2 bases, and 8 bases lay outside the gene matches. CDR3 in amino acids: CASSYGLVLHNEQFF. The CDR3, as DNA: TGTGCCAGCAGTTACGGACTAGTTCTCCATAATGAGCAGTTCTTC.

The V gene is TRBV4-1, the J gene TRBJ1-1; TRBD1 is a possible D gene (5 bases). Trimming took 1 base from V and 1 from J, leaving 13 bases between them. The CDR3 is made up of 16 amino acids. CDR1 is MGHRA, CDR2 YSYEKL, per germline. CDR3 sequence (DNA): TGCGCCAGCAGCCAAGGTTATAAGACAGCGAACACTGAAGCTTTCTTT. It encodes CASSQGYKTANTEAFF.

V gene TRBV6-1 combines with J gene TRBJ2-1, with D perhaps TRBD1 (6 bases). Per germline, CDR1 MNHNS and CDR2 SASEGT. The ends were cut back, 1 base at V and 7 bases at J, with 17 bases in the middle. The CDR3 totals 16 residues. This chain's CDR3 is CASSEVGLGAGNEQFF. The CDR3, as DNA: TGTGCCAGCAGTGAAGTGGGTTTGGGGGCCGGGAATGAGCAGTTCTTC.

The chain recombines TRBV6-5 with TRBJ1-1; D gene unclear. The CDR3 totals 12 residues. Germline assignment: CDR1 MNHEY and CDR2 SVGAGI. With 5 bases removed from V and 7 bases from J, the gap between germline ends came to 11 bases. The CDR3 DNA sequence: TGTGCCAGCAGTGAAAACCGGGGTGAAGCTTTCTTT. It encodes CASSENRGEAFF.

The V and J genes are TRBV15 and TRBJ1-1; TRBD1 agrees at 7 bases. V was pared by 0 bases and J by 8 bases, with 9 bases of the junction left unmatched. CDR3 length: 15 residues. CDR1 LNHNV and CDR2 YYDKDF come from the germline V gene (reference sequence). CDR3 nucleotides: TGTGCCACCAGCAGAGATGTCCACAGGGGTCAAGAAGCTTTCTTT. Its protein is CATSRDVHRGQEAFF.

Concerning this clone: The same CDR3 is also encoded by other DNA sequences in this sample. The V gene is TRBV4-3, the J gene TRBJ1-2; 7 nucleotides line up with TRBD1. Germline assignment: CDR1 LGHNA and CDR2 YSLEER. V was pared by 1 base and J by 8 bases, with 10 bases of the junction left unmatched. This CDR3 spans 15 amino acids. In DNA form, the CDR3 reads TGCGCCAGCAGCCAAGCCGCGACAGGGTACGGCGGCTACACCTTC. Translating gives CASSQAATGYGGYTF.

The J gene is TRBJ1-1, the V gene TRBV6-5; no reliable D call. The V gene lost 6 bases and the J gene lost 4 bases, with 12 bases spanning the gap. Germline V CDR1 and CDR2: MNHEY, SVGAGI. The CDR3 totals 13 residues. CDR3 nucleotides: TGTGCCAGCAGGTTCCCTAGTGGCACTGAAGCTTTCTTT. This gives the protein CASRFPSGTEAFF.

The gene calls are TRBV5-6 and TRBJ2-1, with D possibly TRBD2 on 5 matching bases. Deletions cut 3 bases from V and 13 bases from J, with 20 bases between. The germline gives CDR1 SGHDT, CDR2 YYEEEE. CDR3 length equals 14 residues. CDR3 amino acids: CASSSLVGDHNQFF. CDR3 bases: TGTGCCAGCAGCTCTTTGGTGGGAGACCATAACCAGTTCTTC.

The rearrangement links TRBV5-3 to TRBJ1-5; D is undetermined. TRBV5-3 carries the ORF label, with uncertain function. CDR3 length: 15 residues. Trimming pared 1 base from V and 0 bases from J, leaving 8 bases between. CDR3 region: CARSLPQYSNQPQHF. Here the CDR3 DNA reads TGTGCCAGAAGCTTGCCACAATATAGCAATCAGCCCCAGCATTTT.

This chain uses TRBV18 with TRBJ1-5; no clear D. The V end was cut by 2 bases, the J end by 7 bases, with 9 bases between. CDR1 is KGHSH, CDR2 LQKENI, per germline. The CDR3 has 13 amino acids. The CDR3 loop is CASSPEGSQPQHF. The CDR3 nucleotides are TGTGCCAGCTCACCAGAGGGATCCCAGCCCCAGCATTTT.

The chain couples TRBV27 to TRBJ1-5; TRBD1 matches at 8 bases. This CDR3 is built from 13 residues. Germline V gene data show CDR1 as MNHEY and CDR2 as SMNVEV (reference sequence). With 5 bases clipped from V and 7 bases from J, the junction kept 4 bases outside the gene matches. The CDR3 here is CASSQGAGQPQHF. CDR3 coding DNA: TGTGCCAGCAGTCAGGGGGCAGGCCAGCCCCAGCATTTT.

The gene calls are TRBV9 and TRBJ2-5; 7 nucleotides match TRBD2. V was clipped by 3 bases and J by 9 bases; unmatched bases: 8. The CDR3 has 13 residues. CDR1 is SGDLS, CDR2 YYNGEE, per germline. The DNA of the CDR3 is TGTGCCAGCAGCGCGTCCGGGGGGTCGGCCCAGTACTTC. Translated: CASSASGGSAQYF.

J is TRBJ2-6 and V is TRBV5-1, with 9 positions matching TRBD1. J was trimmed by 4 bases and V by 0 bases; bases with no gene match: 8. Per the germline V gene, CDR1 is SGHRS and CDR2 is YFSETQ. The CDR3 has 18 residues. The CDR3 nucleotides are TGCGCCAGCAGCTTGGCTTCCCGGACAGGGGTCGGGGCCAACGTCCTGACTTTC. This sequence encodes CASSLASRTGVGANVLTF.

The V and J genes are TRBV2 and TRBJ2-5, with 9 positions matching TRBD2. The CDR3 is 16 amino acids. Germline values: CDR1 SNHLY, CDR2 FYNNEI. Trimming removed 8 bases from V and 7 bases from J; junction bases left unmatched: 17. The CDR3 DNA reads TGTGCCAGCCCCTCCGCCGGGACTAGCCAGGTGGGGACCCAGTACTTC. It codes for CASPSAGTSQVGTQYF.

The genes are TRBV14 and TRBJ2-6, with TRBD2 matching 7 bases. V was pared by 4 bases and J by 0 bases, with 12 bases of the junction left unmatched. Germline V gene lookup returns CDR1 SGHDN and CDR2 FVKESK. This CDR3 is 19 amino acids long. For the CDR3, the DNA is TGTGCCAGCAGCCCGTGGGAGGGGATGGCCCTCTCTGGGGCCAACGTCCTGACTTTC. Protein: CASSPWEGMALSGANVLTF.

The chain's CDR3 is CASSSDWGRGQPQHF. As DNA, the CDR3 is TGCGCCAGCAGCTCGGACTGGGGTCGGGGTCAGCCCCAGCATTTT. The chain carries TRBV5-1 and TRBJ1-5; no firm D call. Looked up from germline, CDR1 is SGHRS and CDR2 is YFSETQ. The CDR3 is 15 amino acids. Trimming took 3 bases from V and 6 from J, leaving 16 bases between them.

The CDR3 loop reads CSYGEINTEAFF. The CDR3 region has the DNA TGCAGTTATGGGGAGATTAACACTGAAGCTTTCTTT. The chain links TRBV29-1 to TRBJ1-1; unclear D gene. Germline CDR1 reads SQVTM; CDR2 reads ANQGSEA. This CDR3 comprises 12 residues.

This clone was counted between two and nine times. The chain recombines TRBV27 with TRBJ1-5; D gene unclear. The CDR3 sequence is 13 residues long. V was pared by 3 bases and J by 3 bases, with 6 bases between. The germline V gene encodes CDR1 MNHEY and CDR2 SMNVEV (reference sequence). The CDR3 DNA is TGTGCCAGCAGTTTTCGGGACAATCAGCCCCAGCATTTT. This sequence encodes CASSFRDNQPQHF.

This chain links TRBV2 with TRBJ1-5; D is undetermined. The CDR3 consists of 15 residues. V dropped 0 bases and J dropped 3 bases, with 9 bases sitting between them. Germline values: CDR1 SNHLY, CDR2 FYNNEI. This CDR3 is CASSEARQSNQPQHF. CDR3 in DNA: TGTGCCAGCAGTGAAGCGCGGCAGTCCAATCAGCCCCAGCATTTT.

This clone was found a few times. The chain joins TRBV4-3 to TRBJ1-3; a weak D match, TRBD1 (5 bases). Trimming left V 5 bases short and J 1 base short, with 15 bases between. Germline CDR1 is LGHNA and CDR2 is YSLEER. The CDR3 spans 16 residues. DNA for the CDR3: TGCGCCAGCAGCGAGAAACCAAAGGGGTCTGGAAACACCATATATTTT. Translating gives CASSEKPKGSGNTIYF.

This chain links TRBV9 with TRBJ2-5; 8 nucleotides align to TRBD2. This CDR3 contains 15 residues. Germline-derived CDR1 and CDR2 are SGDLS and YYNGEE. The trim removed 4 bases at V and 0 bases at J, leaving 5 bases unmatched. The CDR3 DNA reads TGTGCCAGCAGCTCCTCGGGGGGGTACCAAGAGACCCAGTACTTC. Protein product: CASSSSGGYQETQYF.

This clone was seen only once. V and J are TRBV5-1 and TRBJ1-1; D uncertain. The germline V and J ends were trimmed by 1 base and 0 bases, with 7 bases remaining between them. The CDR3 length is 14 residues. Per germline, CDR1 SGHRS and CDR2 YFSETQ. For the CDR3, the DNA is TGCGCCAGCAGCTTGCGAGTTTTGAACACTGAAGCTTTCTTT. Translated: CASSLRVLNTEAFF.

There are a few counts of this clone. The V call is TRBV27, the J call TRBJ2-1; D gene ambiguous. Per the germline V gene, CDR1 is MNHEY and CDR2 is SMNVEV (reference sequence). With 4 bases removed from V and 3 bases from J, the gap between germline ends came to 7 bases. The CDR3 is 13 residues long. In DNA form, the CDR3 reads TGTGCCAGCAGTTACGGAGACTACAATGAGCAGTTCTTC. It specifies CASSYGDYNEQFF.

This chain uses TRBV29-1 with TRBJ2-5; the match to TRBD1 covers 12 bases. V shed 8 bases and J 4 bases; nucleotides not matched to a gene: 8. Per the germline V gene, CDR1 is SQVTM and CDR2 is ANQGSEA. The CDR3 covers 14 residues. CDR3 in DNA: TGCAGCCTCAGTGGGACAGGGGGCGGAGAGACCCAGTACTTC. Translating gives CSLSGTGGGETQYF.